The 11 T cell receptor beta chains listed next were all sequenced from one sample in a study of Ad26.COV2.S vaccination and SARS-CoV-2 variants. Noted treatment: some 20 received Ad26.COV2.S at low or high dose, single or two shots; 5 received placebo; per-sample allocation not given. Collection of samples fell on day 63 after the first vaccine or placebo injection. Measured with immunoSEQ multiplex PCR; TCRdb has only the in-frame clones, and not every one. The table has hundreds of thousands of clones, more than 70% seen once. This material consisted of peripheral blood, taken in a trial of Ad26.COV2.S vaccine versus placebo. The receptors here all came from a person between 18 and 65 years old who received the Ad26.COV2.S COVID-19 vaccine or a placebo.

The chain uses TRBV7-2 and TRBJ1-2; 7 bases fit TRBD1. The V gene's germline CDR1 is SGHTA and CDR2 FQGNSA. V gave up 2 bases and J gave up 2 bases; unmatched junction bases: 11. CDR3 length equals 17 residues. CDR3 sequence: CASSLFGRAGGNYGYTF. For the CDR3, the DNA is TGTGCCAGCAGCTTATTTGGCCGGGCAGGGGGAAACTATGGCTACACCTTC.

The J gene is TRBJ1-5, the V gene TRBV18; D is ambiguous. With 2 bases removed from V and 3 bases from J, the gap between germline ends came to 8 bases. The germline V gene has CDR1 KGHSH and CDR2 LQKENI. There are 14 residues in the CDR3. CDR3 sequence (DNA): TGTGCCAGCTCACCAGCGAACCCCAATCAGCCCCAGCATTTT. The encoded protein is CASSPANPNQPQHF. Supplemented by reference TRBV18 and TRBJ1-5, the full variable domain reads NAGVMQNPRHLVRRRGQEARLRCSPMKGHSHVYWYRQLPEEGLKFMVYLQKENIIDESGMPKERFSAEFPKEGPSILRIQQVVRGDSAAYFCASSPANPNQPQHFGDGTRLSIL.

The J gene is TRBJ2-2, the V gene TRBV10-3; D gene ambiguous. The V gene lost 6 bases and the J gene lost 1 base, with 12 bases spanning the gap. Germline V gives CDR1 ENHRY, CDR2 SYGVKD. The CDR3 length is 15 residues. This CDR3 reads CAIRDDGENTGELFF. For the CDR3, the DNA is TGTGCCATCAGGGACGACGGAGAGAACACCGGGGAGCTGTTTTTT.

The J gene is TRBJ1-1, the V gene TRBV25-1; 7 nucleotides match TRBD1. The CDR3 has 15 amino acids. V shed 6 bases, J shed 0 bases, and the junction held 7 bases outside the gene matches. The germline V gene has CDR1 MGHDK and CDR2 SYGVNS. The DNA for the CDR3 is TGTGCCAGCAGAGGACAAGGGACAGTGAACACTGAAGCTTTCTTT. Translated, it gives CASRGQGTVNTEAFF.

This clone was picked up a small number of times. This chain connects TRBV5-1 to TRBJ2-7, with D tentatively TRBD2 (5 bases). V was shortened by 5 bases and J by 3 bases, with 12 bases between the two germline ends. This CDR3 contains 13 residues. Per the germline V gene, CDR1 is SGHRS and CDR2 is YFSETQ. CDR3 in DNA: TGCGCCAGCAGTCGACTACTGAGCTACGAGCAGTACTTC. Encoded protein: CASSRLLSYEQYF.

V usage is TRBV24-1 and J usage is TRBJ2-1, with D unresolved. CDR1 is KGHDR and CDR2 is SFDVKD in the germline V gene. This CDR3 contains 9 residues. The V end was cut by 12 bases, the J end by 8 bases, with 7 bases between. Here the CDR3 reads CASWDEQFF. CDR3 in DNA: TGTGCCTCTTGGGATGAGCAGTTCTTC.

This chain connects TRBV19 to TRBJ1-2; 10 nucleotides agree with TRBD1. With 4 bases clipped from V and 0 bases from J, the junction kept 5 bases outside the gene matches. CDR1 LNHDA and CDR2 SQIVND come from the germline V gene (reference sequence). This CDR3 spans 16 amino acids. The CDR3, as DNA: TGTGCCAGTAGTACCGCCGGGACAGGGGCTAACTATGGCTACACCTTC. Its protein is CASSTAGTGANYGYTF.

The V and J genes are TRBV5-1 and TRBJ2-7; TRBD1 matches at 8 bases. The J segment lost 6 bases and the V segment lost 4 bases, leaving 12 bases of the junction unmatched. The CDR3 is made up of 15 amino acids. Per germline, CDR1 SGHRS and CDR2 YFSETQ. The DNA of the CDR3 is TGCGCCAGCAGCCAGGTTCCAGGGGGCTTCCTCGAGCAGTACTTC. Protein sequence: CASSQVPGGFLEQYF. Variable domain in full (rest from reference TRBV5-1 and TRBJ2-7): KAGVTQTPRYLIKTRGQQVTLSCSPISGHRSVSWYQQTPGQGLQFLFEYFSETQRNKGNFPGRFSGRQFSNSRSEMNVSTLELGDSALYLCASSQVPGGFLEQYFGPGTRLTVT.

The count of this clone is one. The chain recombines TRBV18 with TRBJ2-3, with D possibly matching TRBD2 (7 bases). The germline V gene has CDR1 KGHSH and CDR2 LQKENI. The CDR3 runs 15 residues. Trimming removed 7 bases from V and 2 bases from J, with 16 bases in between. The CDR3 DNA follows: TGTGCCAGCTGCCTTGGGGGGGCGACCACAGATACGCAGTATTTT. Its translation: CASCLGGATTDTQYF.

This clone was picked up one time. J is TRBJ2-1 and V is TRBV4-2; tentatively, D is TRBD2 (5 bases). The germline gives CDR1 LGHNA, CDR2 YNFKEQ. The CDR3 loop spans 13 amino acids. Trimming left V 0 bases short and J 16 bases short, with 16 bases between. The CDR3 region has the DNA TGTGCCAGCAGCCAAGATCTTGAGGGAAATTTTTTCTTC. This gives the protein CASSQDLEGNFFF.

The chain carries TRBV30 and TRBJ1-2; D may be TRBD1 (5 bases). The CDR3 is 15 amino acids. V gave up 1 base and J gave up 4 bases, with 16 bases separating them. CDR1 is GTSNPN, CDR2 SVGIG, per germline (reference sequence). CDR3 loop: CAWSAEPMGVYGYTF. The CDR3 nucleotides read TGTGCCTGGAGTGCGGAACCAATGGGGGTCTATGGCTACACCTTC. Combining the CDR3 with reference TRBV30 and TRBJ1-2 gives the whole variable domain SQTIHQWPATLVQPVGSPLSLECTVEGTSNPNLYWYRQAAGRGLQLLFYSVGIGQISSEVPQNLSASRPQDRQFILSSKKLLLSDSGFYLCAWSAEPMGVYGYTFGSGTRLTVV.